These 15 T cell receptor beta chains originate from one sample sequenced in a study of shared clonotypes between healthy human individuals. Only CD45RO-negative cells positively selected for CCR7 counted as naive CD8 cells, so terminally differentiated effector memory CD45RA+ cells were excluded. Sequenced by immunoSEQ multiplex PCR; TCRdb stores in-frame clones only, minus some. The table includes more than 2 million clones, about 95% detected once. Sequencing used naive CD8+ T cells sorted from blood. These receptors were taken from a man aged 18 to 29 in good health.

The chain carries TRBV9 and TRBJ1-1; D is unresolved. V was cut by 0 bases and J by 1 base, with 7 bases left in between. CDR1 and CDR2 from the germline V gene are SGDLS and YYNGEE. The CDR3 runs 14 residues. The CDR3 sequence: CASSVVSQNTEAFF. DNA for the CDR3: TGTGCCAGCAGCGTAGTATCACAGAACACTGAAGCTTTCTTT.

Of note for this clone: This may come from a read error, since a much larger clone is one base off. This specimen includes other DNA sequences encoding the same CDR3. The V and J genes are TRBV30 and TRBJ1-1; 7 bases match TRBD1. This CDR3 has 13 residues. J gave up 1 base and V 1 base, and 0 bases lay outside the gene matches. Per germline, CDR1 GTSNPN and CDR2 SVGIG (reference sequence). The CDR3 nucleotides are TGTGCCTGGAGTGCAGGGGGGAACACTGAAGCTTTCTTT. It encodes CAWSAGGNTEAFF.

This rearrangement joins TRBV29-1 to TRBJ1-2, with TRBD1 as a possible D gene (6 bases). CDR1 and CDR2 from the germline V gene are SQVTM and ANQGSEA. Trimming took 6 bases from V and 4 from J, leaving 15 bases between them. This CDR3 comprises 13 residues. The CDR3 sequence: CSVDTGGSYGYTF. CDR3 DNA: TGCAGCGTGGACACCGGGGGCTCCTATGGCTACACCTTC. The full variable domain, its missing parts supplied by reference TRBV29-1 and TRBJ1-2, is SAVISQKPSRDICQRGTSLTIQCQVDSQVTMMFWYRQQPGQSLTLIATANQGSEATYESGFVIDKFPISRPNLTFSTLTVSNMSPEDSSIYLCSVDTGGSYGYTFGSGTRLTVV.

The rearrangement joins TRBV27 to TRBJ2-1; 7 bases align to TRBD1. The V gene's germline CDR1 is MNHEY and CDR2 SMNVEV (reference sequence). The CDR3 contains 15 residues. The J segment lost 8 bases and the V segment lost 2 bases, leaving 9 bases of the junction unmatched. The CDR3 sequence: CASSLGPGTDDEQFF. In DNA, the CDR3 is TGTGCCAGCAGTTTAGGCCCAGGGACAGACGATGAGCAGTTCTTC.

In regard to this clone: One junction end disagrees with the germline gene, perhaps due to a read error. The V gene is TRBV13, the J gene TRBJ2-1; 8 positions match TRBD2. This CDR3 comprises 15 residues. Germline CDR1 and CDR2: PRHDT and FYEKMQ (reference sequence). The CDR3 bases are TGTGCCAGCCGCTTGACTAGCGAGGACCCCAATGAGCAGTTCTTC. It translates to CASRLTSEDPNEQFF.

The rearrangement uses TRBV29-1 and TRBJ2-5; 9 positions match TRBD2. Germline trimming cut 1 base from V and 5 bases from J; bases unmatched to any gene: 8. The CDR3 length is 15 residues. From germline, CDR1 is SQVTM and CDR2 ANQGSEA. The CDR3 DNA follows: TGCAGCGTTGAAGGGCTCATGAGCGGGAGGGAGACCCAGTACTTC. This translates into CSVEGLMSGRETQYF. The full variable domain, in which reference TRBV29-1 and TRBJ2-5 provide the parts outside the CDR3, is SAVISQKPSRDICQRGTSLTIQCQVDSQVTMMFWYRQQPGQSLTLIATANQGSEATYESGFVIDKFPISRPNLTFSTLTVSNMSPEDSSIYLCSVEGLMSGRETQYFGPGTRLLVL.

This clone has a handful of counts. This sample includes further DNA sequences coding for the same CDR3. The chain uses TRBV7-8 and TRBJ2-2; D is uncertain. With 2 bases removed from V and 7 bases from J, the gap between germline ends came to 2 bases. The CDR3 runs to 11 residues. Per germline, CDR1 SGHVS and CDR2 FQNEAQ. The CDR3 DNA sequence: TGTGCCAGCAGCTTACTCGGGGAGCTGTTTTTT. Its protein is CASSLLGELFF. Using reference TRBV7-8 and TRBJ2-2 for the parts outside the CDR3, the full variable domain is GAGVSQSPRYKVAKRGQDVALRCDPISGHVSLFWYQQALGQGPEFLTYFQNEAQLDKSGLPSDRFFAERPEGSVSTLKIQRTQQEDSAVYLCASSLLGELFFGEGSRLTVL.

V gene TRBV6-5 combines with J gene TRBJ2-2; D remains ambiguous. The CDR3 consists of 15 residues. Germline lookup yields CDR1 MNHEY and CDR2 SVGAGI. The ends were cut back, 6 bases at V and 5 bases at J, with 16 bases in the middle. CDR3 residues: CASSWSESLTGELFF. The CDR3 DNA follows: TGTGCCAGCAGCTGGTCGGAGTCTTTGACCGGGGAGCTGTTTTTT.

The chain joins TRBV5-6 to TRBJ1-5; perhaps TRBD1 as D (5 bases). The V and J ends lost 4 bases and 6 bases respectively, with 14 bases between them. This CDR3 is 14 amino acids long. Germline V CDR1 and CDR2: SGHDT, YYEEEE. CDR3 sequence reads: CASSPAGRGQPQHF. CDR3 DNA sequence: TGTGCCAGCAGCCCAGCAGGGAGAGGTCAGCCCCAGCATTTT.

The chain combines TRBV11-2 with TRBJ2-1; no clear D gene. The CDR3 consists of 14 residues. V lost 6 bases and J 8 bases, leaving 17 bases between the germline ends. Germline CDR1 is SGHAT and CDR2 is FQNNGV. The CDR3 loop reads CASSYTVFIDEQFF. The CDR3 region has the DNA TGTGCCAGCAGTTACACCGTGTTCATCGATGAGCAGTTCTTC.

Remarks on this clone: This sample also contains other DNA sequences that code for the same CDR3. This sequence joins TRBV7-9 and TRBJ1-2; possible D gene TRBD1, 5 bases. This CDR3 contains 12 residues. The germline gives CDR1 SEHNR, CDR2 FQNEAQ (reference sequence). Trimming removed 3 bases from V and 4 bases from J, with 6 bases in between. The CDR3 protein is CASSFGGYGYTF. The DNA for the CDR3 is TGTGCCAGCAGCTTTGGGGGCTATGGCTACACCTTC.

This sequence joins TRBV2 and TRBJ2-1; D possibly matches TRBD1 or TRBD2 (5 bases each). Looked up from germline, CDR1 is SNHLY and CDR2 is FYNNEI. Trimming removed 1 base from V and 5 bases from J, with 18 bases in between. The CDR3 is made up of 17 amino acids. The CDR3 nucleotides read TGTGCCAGCAGTGAAGATAGCGTCTCCCTAGGGGACAATGAGCAGTTCTTC. Protein product: CASSEDSVSLGDNEQFF. The entire variable domain, with the rest obtained from reference TRBV2 and TRBJ2-1, is as follows: EPEVTQTPSHQVTQMGQEVILRCVPISNHLYFYWYRQILGQKVEFLVSFYNNEISEKSEIFDDQFSVERPDGSNFTLKIRSTKLEDSAMYFCASSEDSVSLGDNEQFFGPGTRLTVL.

The chain has TRBV7-9 and TRBJ2-1; TRBD2 aligns across 12 bases. CDR1 SEHNR and CDR2 FQNEAQ come from the germline V gene (reference sequence). This CDR3 region has 17 residues. The V gene end was trimmed by 0 bases and the J gene end by 7 bases; junction bases not matched to a gene: 7. DNA of the CDR3: TGTGCCAGCAGCTTAGCCGCGACTAGCGGGAGAAAAAATGAGCAGTTCTTC. Residues: CASSLAATSGRKNEQFF.

The gene calls are TRBV5-6 and TRBJ2-1, with TRBD2 matching over 10 bases. Germline values: CDR1 SGHDT, CDR2 YYEEEE. This CDR3 has 17 amino acids. Trimming took 1 base from V and 4 from J; bases not matched to a gene: 8. The CDR3 DNA follows: TGTGCCAGCAGCTTGCTCTCGGGACTAGCGATATACAATGAGCAGTTCTTC. Residues: CASSLLSGLAIYNEQFF.

Here the CDR3 DNA reads TGTGCCAGCAGCTTAGCCACCGAGCAGTACTTC. Residues: CASSLATEQYF. J is TRBJ2-7 and V is TRBV11-2; unclear D gene. V lost 1 base and J 6 bases, leaving 4 bases between the germline ends. The length of the CDR3 is 11 residues. The germline gives CDR1 SGHAT, CDR2 FQNNGV.